A selection of T cell receptor beta chains follows, all from one sample in a study of blood T cell repertoires in COVID-19. TCRdb's copy holds only in-frame clones and misses some; the assay was immunoSEQ multiplex PCR. The sample comprises tens of thousands of clones, 87% of which are singletons, and more than 6% rests with the top ten. The specimen sequenced was peripheral blood. The receptor set was obtained from a woman aged 55-69 years with COVID-19, enrolled during active disease. Both conserved end residues are part of each CDR3. Fields, in order: clone size, D gene, V gene, J gene, CDR3 protein, CDR3 DNA. A D gene is named only where the DNA matches it firmly. Only part of the rows carry a size: once, few, many, or a class if the clone is expanded.

>NA|NA|TRBV6-5|TRBJ1-3
CASSYFSNSGNTIYF
TGTGCCAGCAGTTATTTCAGTAACTCTGGAAACACCATATATTTT
>few|NA|TRBV5-6|TRBJ2-7
CASSPTLGSEQYF
TGTGCCAGCAGCCCGACCCTAGGGAGCGAGCAGTACTTC
>NA|TRBD1|TRBV18|TRBJ2-2
CASSPHRGTGELFF
TGTGCCAGCTCACCACACAGGGGCACCGGGGAGCTGTTTTTT
>NA|NA|TRBV10-3|TRBJ1-4
CAISSDTSGEKLFF
TGTGCCATCAGTTCTGACACCAGTGGGGAAAAACTGTTTTTT
>NA|NA|TRBV19|TRBJ2-1
CASSIRGQGALSPYNEQFF
TGTGCCAGTAGTATAAGGGGTCAGGGTGCCCTTTCCCCCTACAATGAGCAGTTCTTC
>NA|NA|TRBV6-5|TRBJ2-7
CASSEGEQYF
TGTGCCAGCAGCGAGGGCGAGCAGTACTTC
>NA|TRBD2|TRBV5-1|TRBJ2-1
CASSTRTSGRDEQFF
TGCGCCAGCAGTACTCGGACTAGCGGGAGGGATGAGCAGTTCTTC
>NA|NA|TRBV9|TRBJ2-3
CASSARQGGETDTQYF
TGTGCCAGCAGCGCCCGACAGGGAGGCGAGACAGATACGCAGTATTTT
>NA|NA|TRBV9|TRBJ2-1
CASSVRLMPDNEQFF
TGTGCCAGCAGCGTTAGACTGATGCCCGACAATGAGCAGTTCTTC
>once|TRBD2|TRBV15|TRBJ2-3
CATSSGLAAPDTQYF
TGTGCCACCAGCAGCGGACTAGCCGCTCCAGATACGCAGTATTTT
>NA|NA|TRBV5-1|TRBJ2-7
CASSLGYPARYEQYF
TGCGCCAGCAGCTTGGGTTATCCAGCGAGGTACGAGCAGTACTTC
>NA|TRBD2|TRBV28|TRBJ2-3
CASSSIAGADTQYF
TGTGCCAGCAGTTCCATAGCGGGAGCCGATACGCAGTATTTT
>NA|NA|TRBV7-9|TRBJ2-5
CASSFRGTQYF
TGTGCCAGCAGCTTCAGGGGGACCCAGTACTTC
>NA|TRBD1|TRBV19|TRBJ1-1
CASSRGQANTEAFF
TGTGCCAGTAGTAGGGGACAGGCGAACACTGAAGCTTTCTTT
>NA|NA|TRBV29-1|TRBJ2-7
CSVGSGYSYEQYF
TGCAGCGTTGGCAGCGGGTACTCCTACGAGCAGTACTTC
>NA|NA|TRBV3-1/TRBV3-2|TRBJ1-2
CASTQGGVYGYTF
TGTGCCAGCACACAAGGGGGGGTCTATGGCTACACCTTC
>NA|NA|TRBV12-3/TRBV12-4|TRBJ2-2
CASSFSAGELFF
TGTGCCAGCAGTTTCTCGGCCGGGGAGCTGTTTTTT
>NA|NA|TRBV5-6|TRBJ1-5
CASSLQGRSNQPQHF
TGTGCCAGCAGCTTGCAGGGAAGGAGCAATCAGCCCCAGCATTTT
>NA|NA|TRBV11-2|TRBJ1-6
CASSLVGLEPHF
TGTGCCAGCAGCTTAGTCGGACTTGAGCCCCACTTT
>NA|TRBD2|TRBV4-2|TRBJ2-7
CASSPLAGGLRPYEQYF
TGTGCCAGCAGCCCGCTAGCGGGAGGGCTCCGTCCCTACGAGCAGTACTTC
>once|TRBD1|TRBV6-6|TRBJ2-6
CASSYNRGYGANVLTF
TGTGCCAGCAGTTACAACAGGGGATATGGGGCCAACGTCCTGACTTTC
>NA|NA|TRBV28|TRBJ1-4
CASSGQGIPNEKLFF
TGTGCCAGCAGTGGTCAGGGGATTCCTAATGAAAAACTGTTTTTT
>NA|NA|TRBV11-2|TRBJ1-1
CASSLWEGHTEAFF
TGTGCCAGCAGCTTGTGGGAGGGGCACACTGAAGCTTTCTTT
>NA|TRBD2|TRBV19|TRBJ2-4
CASSIGGASKNIQYF
TGTGCCAGTAGTATCGGGGGGGCTTCCAAAAACATTCAGTACTTC
>NA|NA|TRBV30|TRBJ1-1
CAWTRQTMRNTEAFF
TGTGCCTGGACCCGACAAACGATGCGGAACACTGAAGCTTTCTTT
>NA|NA|TRBV27|TRBJ2-5
CASSSNGHPSSQYF
TGTGCCAGCAGTTCCAACGGACATCCTTCGTCCCAGTACTTC
>NA|TRBD2|TRBV3-1/TRBV3-2|TRBJ2-7
CASSQDGAGQLAGRYYEQYF
TGTGCCAGCAGCCAAGATGGCGCAGGGCAACTAGCGGGCCGTTACTACGAGCAGTACTTC
>NA|NA|TRBV6-5|TRBJ1-2
CASNEIAQVLHTF
TGTGCCAGCAACGAAATTGCCCAGGTTCTCCACACCTTC
>NA|NA|TRBV5-1|TRBJ1-1
CASSSGGAEAFF
TGCGCCAGCAGCTCGGGAGGGGCCGAAGCTTTCTTT
>NA|NA|TRBV27|TRBJ2-1
CARSRGLNEQFF
TGTGCCAGGAGTAGAGGTTTGAATGAGCAGTTCTTC
>NA|TRBD2|TRBV30|TRBJ2-7
CAWRGLAGLSYEQYF
TGTGCCTGGAGAGGCCTAGCGGGATTGTCCTACGAGCAGTACTTC
>NA|TRBD2|TRBV27|TRBJ2-7
CASSLSGLAKSYEQYF
TGTGCCAGCAGTTTATCGGGACTAGCGAAATCCTACGAGCAGTACTTC
>NA|NA|TRBV2|TRBJ2-7
CASSEGMGSGYEQYF
TGTGCCAGCAGTGAAGGGATGGGTAGCGGTTACGAGCAGTACTTC
>NA|TRBD1|TRBV7-9|TRBJ1-3
CASSSGQGDGNTIYF
TGTGCCAGCAGCTCGGGACAGGGGGATGGAAACACCATATATTTT
>NA|NA|TRBV20-1|TRBJ2-1
CSASDGTSYNEQFF
TGCAGTGCTAGTGATGGGACATCCTACAATGAGCAGTTCTTC
>NA|TRBD1|TRBV3-1/TRBV3-2|TRBJ1-6
CASSQTRTGSSSALHF
TGTGCCAGCAGCCAGACTCGGACAGGGAGTAGCTCTGCCCTCCACTTT
>NA|TRBD1|TRBV2|TRBJ1-1
CASSPGQGGVLGAFF
TGTGCCAGTTCTCCGGGACAGGGGGGCGTGTTAGGAGCTTTCTTT
>NA|NA|TRBV12-3/TRBV12-4|TRBJ2-7
CASSATGSYEQYF
TGTGCCAGCAGCGCGACAGGCTCCTACGAGCAGTACTTC
>once|NA|TRBV3-1/TRBV3-2|TRBJ2-6
CASSQLSGVSGANVLTF
TGTGCCAGCAGCCAATTGTCGGGGGTCTCTGGGGCCAACGTCCTGACTTTC
>NA|NA|TRBV11-2|TRBJ1-4
CASSTLRTGGYEKLFF
TGTGCCAGCAGCACACTCCGGACGGGGGGTTATGAAAAACTGTTTTTT
>NA|NA|TRBV30|TRBJ1-5
CAWSGEDSNQPQHF
TGTGCCTGGAGTGGAGAGGATAGCAATCAGCCCCAGCATTTT
>NA|NA|TRBV7-2|TRBJ1-3
CASSGGASRTGGNTIYF
TGTGCCAGCAGCGGAGGGGCGAGTAGAACGGGCGGAAACACCATATATTTT
>NA|NA|TRBV28|TRBJ1-1
CASSFVMNTEAFF
TGTGCCAGCAGTTTTGTCATGAACACTGAAGCTTTCTTT
>NA|NA|TRBV28|TRBJ2-7
CASSSLRDEQYF
TGTGCCAGCAGTAGCCTCAGGGACGAGCAGTACTTC
>NA|NA|TRBV2|TRBJ1-2
CASSDQRSLNGYTF
TGTGCCAGCAGTGATCAGCGATCTTTGAATGGCTACACCTTC
>NA|NA|TRBV20-1|TRBJ2-4
CSATRESIQYF
TGCAGTGCCACACGGGAAAGCATTCAGTACTTC
>NA|NA|TRBV29-1|TRBJ1-2
CSVSTTTTRGYTF
TGCAGCGTTTCCACTACTACAACGAGGGGCTACACCTTC
>few|TRBD1|TRBV11-2|TRBJ2-2
CAAEGPRAGGLGELFF
TGTGCCGCGGAGGGCCCTAGGGCAGGGGGCCTCGGGGAGCTGTTTTTT
>NA|NA|TRBV29-1|TRBJ2-5
CSVELTEETQYF
TGCAGCGTTGAGTTAACAGAGGAGACCCAGTACTTC
>NA|TRBD2|TRBV12-3/TRBV12-4|TRBJ2-3
CASSFTRGNQYF
TGTGCCAGCAGTTTCACGCGGGGGAATCAGTATTTT
>NA|NA|TRBV6-1|TRBJ2-3
CASSEDGGGTDTQYF
TGTGCCAGCAGTGAAGACGGCGGGGGCACAGATACGCAGTATTTT
>NA|NA|TRBV9|TRBJ2-5
CASSPLGQGSETQYF
TGTGCCAGCAGCCCCCTCGGCCAGGGGTCGGAGACCCAGTACTTC